A single sample gave rise to the 5 T cell receptor beta chains below, sequenced in a study of OX40 agonist ivuxolimab in advanced cancers. Library preparation employed the immunoSEQ multiplex PCR assay. As stored in TCRdb, this immuneACCESS dataset retains in-frame rearrangements with V and J assigned. A fraction of the clones does not appear; measured against another copy, unresolved V genes explain less than half of the discrepancy, and the remainder lacks a known reason. The sample table shows fewer than 70,000 clones, and roughly 87% are seen once. The leading ten clones occupy more than 0.55% of the sample. Sample: CD4+ or CD8+ T cells sorted from blood, taken in a trial of the OX40 agonist ivuxolimab. The receptors originated from an adult with an advanced solid tumor such as melanoma, head and neck, liver or kidney cancer.

V gene TRBV5-1 combines with J gene TRBJ1-5; D is ambiguous. Looked up from germline, CDR1 is SGHRS and CDR2 is YFSETQ. The V end was cut by 0 bases, the J end by 4 bases, with 5 bases between. The CDR3 spans 13 residues. The CDR3 loop is CASSLDGNQPQHF. The DNA for the CDR3 is TGCGCCAGCAGCTTGGACGGGAATCAGCCCCAGCATTTT.

This chain joins TRBV4-1 and TRBJ2-5; TRBD2 aligns across 11 bases. This CDR3 region has 15 residues. V lost 2 bases and J lost 5; bases outside the gene matches: 4. Germline V lookup: CDR1 MGHRA, CDR2 YSYEKL. The CDR3 DNA sequence: TGCGCCAGCAGCCAAAGTAGCGGGAGGGGGGAGACCCAGTACTTC. Translated: CASSQSSGRGETQYF.

The rearrangement uses TRBV5-1 and TRBJ2-1; D is uncertain. The V and J ends lost 4 bases and 5 bases respectively, with 10 bases between them. Germline assignment: CDR1 SGHRS and CDR2 YFSETQ. The CDR3 runs 13 residues. The CDR3: CASSKDGNNEQFF. The CDR3 DNA sequence: TGCGCCAGCAGCAAGGACGGAAACAATGAGCAGTTCTTC.

This chain connects TRBV7-9 to TRBJ2-1; D might be TRBD2 (5 bases). Germline CDR1 is SEHNR and CDR2 is FQNEAQ (reference sequence). This CDR3 contains 11 residues. The CDR3 sequence: CYVRAGNEQFF. The CDR3 DNA is TGTTATGTAAGGGCGGGCAATGAGCAGTTCTTC.

V and J are TRBV19 and TRBJ1-2; no clear D. The CDR3 covers 14 residues. CDR1 and CDR2 from the germline V gene are LNHDA and SQIVND (reference sequence). Trimming stripped 5 bases from V and 4 bases from J, with 14 bases between. This chain's CDR3 is CASSHRPPLYGYTF. CDR3 DNA: TGTGCCAGTAGTCACCGCCCTCCACTCTATGGCTACACCTTC.